This T cell receptor beta chain was captured in a study of blood T cell repertoires in COVID-19. In the study overall: Spain, Italy and the United States supplied samples that represented acute and convalescent COVID-19. Nucleic acid was either cDNA or gDNA, and it came from T cells, B-cell-depleted T cells, or PBMCs.

As handled by the study authors: Reference gene primer amplification yielded estimated nucleated cell counts. TCRdb keeps only in-frame clones here, not all; method: immunoSEQ multiplex PCR. The V and J calls and clone size are taken from that table; D and trimming were inferred from the DNA. This table has about 98,000 clones, 65% to 85% appearing once. J lost 5 bases, V lost 3 bases, and 7 bases had no gene match. The germline V gene has CDR1 LNHDA and CDR2 SQIVND (reference sequence). The CDR3 totals 16 residues. The sequenced material came from peripheral blood. This receptor was taken from a woman at least 80 years old with acute or convalescent COVID-19. The J gene is TRBJ1-1, the V gene TRBV19; 12 bases line up with TRBD1. CDR3 coding DNA: TGTGCCAGTAGTATCGGGGACAGGGGGCTCTGGACTGAAGCTTTCTTT. This sequence encodes CASSIGDRGLWTEAFF.